The TCR beta chain under discussion was sequenced for a study of post-analysis software for immune sequencing data. Study-level results: Included in a set of about five TRBV segments more frequent in patients than controls were TRBV5-6, TRBV5-1 and TRBV20-1. In multiple sclerosis, normalized Chao1 diversity was significantly below that of controls. By F measure, strong co-clustering occurred among samples prepared in the same batch.

The TCR beta cDNA libraries contained unique molecular identifiers. Researchers reported some 500,000 cDNA molecules coming from around 1 to 9.1 million T cells. TCRdb processed the PCR reads anew with MiXCR; each CDR3 protein has one entry. This table holds about 620,000 distinct CDR3 sequences, about 40% found once. As to this clonotype: The target antigen is unknown.

Trimming took off 4 bases at V and 8 bases at J, with 22 bases between the two ends. The CDR3 sequence is 16 residues long. The germline V gene encodes CDR1 SEHNR and CDR2 FQNEAQ (reference sequence). The chain couples TRBV7-9 to TRBJ2-3; D perhaps matches TRBD2 (5 bases). The sequenced sample consisted of blood. The TCR sequence derives from a girl under 18 with multiple sclerosis. The DNA of the CDR3 is TGTGCCAGCAGCTCAGAGCGGTCGTCGAGAGATGGTACGCAGTATTTT. Its translation is CASSSERSSRDGTQYF.